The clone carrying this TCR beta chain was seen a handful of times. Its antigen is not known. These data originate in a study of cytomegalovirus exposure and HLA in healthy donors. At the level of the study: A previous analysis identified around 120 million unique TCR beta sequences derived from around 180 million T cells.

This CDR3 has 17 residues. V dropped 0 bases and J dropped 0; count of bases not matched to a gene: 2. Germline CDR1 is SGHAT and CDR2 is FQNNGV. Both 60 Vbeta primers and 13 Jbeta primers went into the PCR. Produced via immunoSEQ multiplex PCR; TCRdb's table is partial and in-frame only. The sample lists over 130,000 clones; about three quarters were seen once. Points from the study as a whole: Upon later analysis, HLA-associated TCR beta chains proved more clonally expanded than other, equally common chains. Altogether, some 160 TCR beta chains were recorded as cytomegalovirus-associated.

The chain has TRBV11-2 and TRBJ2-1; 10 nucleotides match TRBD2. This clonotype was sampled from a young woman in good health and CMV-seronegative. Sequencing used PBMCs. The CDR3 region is CASSLDLAGVSYNEQFF. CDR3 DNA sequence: TGTGCCAGCAGCTTAGATCTAGCGGGAGTCTCCTACAATGAGCAGTTCTTC.